This TCR beta chain originates from a study of patients and donors after allogeneic stem cell transplantation. TCRdb recomputed calls from the RT-PCR reads with MiXCR, one row per CDR3 protein. The table has 900,000 to 1,000,000 distinct CDR3 sequences, roughly 18% seen once. The CDR3 has 15 residues. Trimming removed 6 bases at V and 7 bases at J, with 19 bases between. Germline V gene sequence: CDR1 MNHNS, CDR2 SASEGT. Source material: blood, either unsorted or a sorted T cell fraction (not recorded which). This receptor was obtained from a human donor who was either an allogeneic HSCT recipient or a stem cell or donor lymphocyte infusion donor (not recorded which). It is not recorded whose cells these are; they may come from a transplant donor. The gene calls are TRBV6-1 and TRBJ2-1, with D perhaps TRBD1 or TRBD2 (5 bases each). CDR3 DNA: TGTGCCAGCAGGGCGGGTCCCGGGGCTATGAATGAGCAGTTCTTC. It yields the protein CASRAGPGAMNEQFF.